The clone carrying this T cell receptor beta chain was seen just once. The antigen is undetermined. The CDR3 extends over 13 amino acids. The V gene's germline CDR1 is MNHEY and CDR2 SMNVEV (reference sequence). Losses at the gene ends were 5 bases for V and 8 bases for J; bases not matched to a gene: 4. The entry originates in a study of monozygotic twins with cystic fibrosis. Regarding the study as a whole: Age, concordance and disease severity did not associate with shared CDR3 numbers. V usage most resembled the co-twin in 13 of 16 pairs.

The protocol was immunoSEQ multiplex PCR, while the TCRdb copy is restricted to in-frame clones and leaves out a portion. The sample yields roughly 14,000 clones, approximately 92% seen once. The TCR was taken from a girl aged 2 to 10 with cystic fibrosis. The chain recombines TRBV27 with TRBJ1-5; 9 nucleotides agree with TRBD1. Source material: blood. CDR3 DNA sequence: TGTGCCAGCAGTGGACAGGGGCTGGAGCCCCAGCATTTT. Translated: CASSGQGLEPQHF.